This T cell receptor (beta chain) was recovered during a study of identical twins. The study, taken as a whole, reports: Beta out-of-frame sequences showed weaker excess sharing between twins. Conclusions rested on cross-sectional statistics rather than following the same donors.

This clonotype turned up a few times. Its antigen is still unknown. Trimming at V came to 2 bases and at J to 5 bases, leaving 9 bases not matched to a gene. The CDR3 totals 16 residues. Germline V gene data show CDR1 as MNHEY and CDR2 as SVGAGI. A universal primer site arose from template switching, and cDNA bore unique molecular identifiers. A single record per CDR3 protein comes from TCRdb applying MiXCR to the 5' RACE reads. Altogether about 700,000 distinct CDR3 sequences are present, 6.1% being singletons, with the ten largest covering 1.5% to 2%. The V and J genes are TRBV6-5 and TRBJ2-3, with 8 bases fitting TRBD2. This TCR came from a man aged 18-30 years in good health. The sample was naive T cells sorted from blood. The CDR3 nucleotides read TGTGCCAGCAGTTACATGCGTAGCGGGACGGGAGATACGCAGTATTTT. Its translation: CASSYMRSGTGDTQYF.